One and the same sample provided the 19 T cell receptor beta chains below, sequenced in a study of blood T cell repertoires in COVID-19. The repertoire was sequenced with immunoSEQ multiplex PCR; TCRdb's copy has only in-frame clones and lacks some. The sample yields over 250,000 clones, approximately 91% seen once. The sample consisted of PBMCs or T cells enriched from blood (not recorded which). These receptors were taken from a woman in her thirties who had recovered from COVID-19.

The CDR3 DNA sequence: TGTGCCACCAGTGATGGACCTCGGGGGAACACCGGGGAGCTGTTTTTT. This translates into CATSDGPRGNTGELFF. The chain uses TRBV24-1 and TRBJ2-2; perhaps TRBD2 as D (5 bases). There are 16 residues in the CDR3. Trimming took off 3 bases at V and 1 base at J, with 11 bases between the two ends. Germline V gene lookup returns CDR1 KGHDR and CDR2 SFDVKD.

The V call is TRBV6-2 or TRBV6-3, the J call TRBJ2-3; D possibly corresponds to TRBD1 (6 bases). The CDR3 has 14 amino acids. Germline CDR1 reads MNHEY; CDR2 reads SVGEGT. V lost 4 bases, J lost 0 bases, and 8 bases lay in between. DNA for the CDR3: TGTGCCAGCAGTTTACAGGGTAGCACAGATACGCAGTATTTT. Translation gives CASSLQGSTDTQYF.

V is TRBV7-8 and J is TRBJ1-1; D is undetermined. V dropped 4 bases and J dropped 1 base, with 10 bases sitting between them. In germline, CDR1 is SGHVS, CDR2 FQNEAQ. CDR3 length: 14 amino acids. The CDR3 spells CASSSPGWNTEAFF. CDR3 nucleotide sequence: TGTGCCAGCAGCTCGCCGGGGTGGAACACTGAAGCTTTCTTT.

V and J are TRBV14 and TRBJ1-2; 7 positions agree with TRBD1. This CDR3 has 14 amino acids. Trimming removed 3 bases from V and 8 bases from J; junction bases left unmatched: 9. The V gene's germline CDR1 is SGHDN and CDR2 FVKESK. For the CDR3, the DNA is TGTGCCAGCAGCCAGTTTACAGGGGATTACGGCTACACCTTC. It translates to CASSQFTGDYGYTF. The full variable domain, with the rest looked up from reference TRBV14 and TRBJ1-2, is EAGVTQFPSHSVIEKGQTVTLRCDPISGHDNLYWYRRVMGKEIKFLLHFVKESKQDESGMPNNRFLAERTGGTYSTLKVQPAELEDSGVYFCASSQFTGDYGYTFGSGTRLTVV.

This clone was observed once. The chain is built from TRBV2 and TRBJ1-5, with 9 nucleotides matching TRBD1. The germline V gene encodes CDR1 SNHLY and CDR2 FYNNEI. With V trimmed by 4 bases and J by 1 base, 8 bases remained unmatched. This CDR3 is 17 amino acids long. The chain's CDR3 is CASSARLQGASNQPQHF. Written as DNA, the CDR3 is TGTGCCAGCAGTGCCCGCTTACAGGGGGCGAGCAATCAGCCCCAGCATTTT.

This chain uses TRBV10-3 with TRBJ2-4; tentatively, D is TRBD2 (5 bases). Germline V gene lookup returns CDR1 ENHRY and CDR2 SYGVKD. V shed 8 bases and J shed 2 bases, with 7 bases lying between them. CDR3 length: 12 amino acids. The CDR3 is CAIGGSKNIQYF. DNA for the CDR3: TGTGCCATCGGAGGTTCCAAAAACATTCAGTACTTC.

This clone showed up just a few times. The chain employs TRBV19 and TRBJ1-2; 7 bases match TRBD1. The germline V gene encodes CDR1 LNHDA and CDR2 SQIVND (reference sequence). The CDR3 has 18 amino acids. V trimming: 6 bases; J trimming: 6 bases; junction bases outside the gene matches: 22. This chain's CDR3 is CASSEVREWDRANDGYTF. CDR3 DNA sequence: TGTGCCAGTAGCGAGGTTCGTGAATGGGACAGAGCAAATGATGGCTACACCTTC.

CDR3 residues: CASSLSWGEKTGELFF. The CDR3, as DNA: TGTGCCAGCAGTTTATCGTGGGGGGAGAAGACCGGGGAGCTGTTTTTT. The rearrangement links TRBV27 to TRBJ2-2, with D possibly matching TRBD2 (6 bases). Per the germline V gene, CDR1 is MNHEY and CDR2 is SMNVEV (reference sequence). This CDR3 is built from 16 residues. V lost 0 bases to trimming and J lost 5 bases, with 13 bases between them.

CDR3 bases: TGTGCCAGCAGTTTGACAGGCAATGGGGAAAAACTGTTTTTT. It encodes CASSLTGNGEKLFF. The gene calls are TRBV7-2 and TRBJ1-4, with D possibly TRBD1 on 6 matching bases. The CDR3 length is 14 residues. Germline-derived CDR1 and CDR2 are SGHTA and FQGNSA. V gave up 6 bases and J gave up 8 bases, with 16 bases separating them.

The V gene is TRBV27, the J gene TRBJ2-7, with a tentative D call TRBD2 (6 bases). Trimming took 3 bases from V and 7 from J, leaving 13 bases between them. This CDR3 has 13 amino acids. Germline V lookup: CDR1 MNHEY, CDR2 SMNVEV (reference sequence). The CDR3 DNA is TGTGCCAGCAGTTTCGGAGGGCCGCGGGAGCAGTACTTC. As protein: CASSFGGPREQYF.

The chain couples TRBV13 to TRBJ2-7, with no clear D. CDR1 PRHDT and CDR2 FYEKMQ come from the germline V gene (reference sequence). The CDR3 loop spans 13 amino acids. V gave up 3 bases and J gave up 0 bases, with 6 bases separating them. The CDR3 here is CASSLRSSYEQYF. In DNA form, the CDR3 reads TGTGCCAGCAGCTTGCGGAGCTCCTACGAGCAGTACTTC.

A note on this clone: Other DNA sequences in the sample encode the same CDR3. The CDR3 loop is CASSIAETQYF. Written as DNA, the CDR3 is TGTGCCAGTAGTATAGCGGAGACCCAGTACTTC. The genes are TRBV19 and TRBJ2-5; D remains ambiguous. This CDR3 has 11 amino acids. The germline CDR1 and CDR2 sequences are LNHDA and SQIVND (reference sequence). V shed 1 base and J shed 5 bases, with 2 bases lying between them.

This CDR3 reads CASSRIQGAEAFF. Here the CDR3 DNA reads TGTGCCAGCAGCCGAATCCAGGGTGCTGAAGCTTTCTTT. This chain joins TRBV7-3 and TRBJ1-1; possibly TRBD1 for D (5 bases). The CDR3 runs 13 residues. Trimming removed 5 bases from V and 6 bases from J, with 13 bases in between. Germline assignment: CDR1 SGHTA and CDR2 FQGTGA.

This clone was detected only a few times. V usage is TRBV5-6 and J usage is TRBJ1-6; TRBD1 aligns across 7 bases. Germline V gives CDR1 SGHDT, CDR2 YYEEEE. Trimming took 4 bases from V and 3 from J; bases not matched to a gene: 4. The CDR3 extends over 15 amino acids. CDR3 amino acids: CASSKRDSYNSPLHF. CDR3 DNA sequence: TGTGCCAGCAGCAAACGGGACAGCTATAATTCACCCCTCCACTTT. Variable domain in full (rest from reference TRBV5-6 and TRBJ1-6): DAGVTQSPTHLIKTRGQQVTLRCSPKSGHDTVSWYQQALGQGPQFIFQYYEEEERQRGNFPDRFSGHQFPNYSSELNVNALLLGDSALYLCASSKRDSYNSPLHFGNGTRLTVT.

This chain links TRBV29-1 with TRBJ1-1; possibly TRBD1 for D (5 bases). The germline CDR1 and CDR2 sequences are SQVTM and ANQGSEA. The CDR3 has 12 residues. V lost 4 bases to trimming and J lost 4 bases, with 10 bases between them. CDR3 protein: CSVAQGGTEAFF. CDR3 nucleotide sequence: TGCAGCGTTGCGCAGGGTGGCACTGAAGCTTTCTTT.

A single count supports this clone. DNA of the CDR3: TGTGCCAGCAGCACCCGACTAGCGGGAGAGACCCAGTACTTC. It codes for CASSTRLAGETQYF. This chain connects TRBV9 to TRBJ2-5; TRBD2 agrees at 10 bases. Trimming took 4 bases from V and 4 from J; bases not matched to a gene: 4. This CDR3 has 14 amino acids. Germline V lookup: CDR1 SGDLS, CDR2 YYNGEE.

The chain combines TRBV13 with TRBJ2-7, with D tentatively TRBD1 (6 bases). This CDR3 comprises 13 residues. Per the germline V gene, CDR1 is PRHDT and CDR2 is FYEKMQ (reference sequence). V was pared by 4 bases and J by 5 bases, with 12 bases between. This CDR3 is CASSSHRVDEQYF. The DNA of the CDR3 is TGTGCCAGCAGCTCCCACAGGGTCGACGAGCAGTACTTC.

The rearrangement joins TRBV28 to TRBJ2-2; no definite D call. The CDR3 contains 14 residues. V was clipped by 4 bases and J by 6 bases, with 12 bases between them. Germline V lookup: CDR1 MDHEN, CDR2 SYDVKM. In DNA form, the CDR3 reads TGTGCCAGCAGTTACCCCGCTCAGGCCGGGGAGCTGTTTTTT. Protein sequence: CASSYPAQAGELFF.

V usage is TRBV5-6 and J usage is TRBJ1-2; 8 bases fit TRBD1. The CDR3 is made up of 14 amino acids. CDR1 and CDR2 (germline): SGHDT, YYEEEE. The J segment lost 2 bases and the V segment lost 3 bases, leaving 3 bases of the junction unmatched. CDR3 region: CASSYGQGNYGYTF. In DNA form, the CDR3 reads TGTGCCAGCAGCTATGGACAGGGAAACTATGGCTACACCTTC.